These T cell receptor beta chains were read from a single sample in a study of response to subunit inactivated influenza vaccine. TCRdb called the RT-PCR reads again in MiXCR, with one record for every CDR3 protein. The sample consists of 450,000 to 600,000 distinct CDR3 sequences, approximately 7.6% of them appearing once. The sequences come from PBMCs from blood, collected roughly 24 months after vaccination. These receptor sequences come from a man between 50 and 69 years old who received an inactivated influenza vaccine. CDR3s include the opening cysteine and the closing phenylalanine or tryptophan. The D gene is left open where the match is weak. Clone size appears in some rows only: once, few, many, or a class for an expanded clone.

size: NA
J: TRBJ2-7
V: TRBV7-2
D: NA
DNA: TGTGCCAGCAGCTTAGGACAGGATGAATACGAGCAGTACTTC
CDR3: CASSLGQDEYEQYF

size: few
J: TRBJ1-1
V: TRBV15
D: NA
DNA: TGTGCCACCACTAGCGGGGAGACCATGAACACTGAAGCTTTCTTT
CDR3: CATTSGETMNTEAFF

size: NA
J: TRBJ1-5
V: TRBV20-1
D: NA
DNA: TGCAGTGCTAGTGATCTCAATCAGCCCCAGCATTTT
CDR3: CSASDLNQPQHF

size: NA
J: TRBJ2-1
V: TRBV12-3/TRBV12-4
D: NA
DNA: TGTGCCAGCAGTTCCCTTCCGAGGATCACCTACAATGAGCAGTTCTTC
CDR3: CASSSLPRITYNEQFF

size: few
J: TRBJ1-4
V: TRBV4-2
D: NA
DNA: TGTGCCAGCAGCCAAGAAGGAACAGGGTTCACTAATGAAAAACTGTTTTTT
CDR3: CASSQEGTGFTNEKLFF

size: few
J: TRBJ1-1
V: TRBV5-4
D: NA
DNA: TGTGCCAGCAGCCACTCAGGGGAGGCTTTCTTT
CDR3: CASSHSGEAFF

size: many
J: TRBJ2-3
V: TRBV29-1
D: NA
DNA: TGCAGCGTTGCTACCGGGCCCCCGGCGCAGTATTTT
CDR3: CSVATGPPAQYF

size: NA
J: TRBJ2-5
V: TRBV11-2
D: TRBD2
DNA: TGTGCCAGCAGATTTATAGCGGGGGGCCCGGAGCGCAAGACCCAGTACTTC
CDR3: CASRFIAGGPERKTQYF

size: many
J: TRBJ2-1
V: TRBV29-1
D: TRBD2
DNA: TGCAGCGTTGAATACCGACTAGCGGACAATGAGCAGTTCTTC
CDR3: CSVEYRLADNEQFF

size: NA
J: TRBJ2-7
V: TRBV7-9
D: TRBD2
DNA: TGTGCCAGCAGCTTAGCTTCTGCGGGAGGGGGCTACGAGCAGTACTTC
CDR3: CASSLASAGGGYEQYF

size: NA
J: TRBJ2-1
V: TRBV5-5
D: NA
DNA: TGTGCCAGCAGCTCCCAAGGGGGCGGGGGGCGCTCCTACAATGAGCAGTTCTTC
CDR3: CASSSQGGGGRSYNEQFF

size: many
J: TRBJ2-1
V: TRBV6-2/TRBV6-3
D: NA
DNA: TGTGCCAGCAGTTATGAGCCAGGAAACAATGAGCAGTTCTTC
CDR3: CASSYEPGNNEQFF

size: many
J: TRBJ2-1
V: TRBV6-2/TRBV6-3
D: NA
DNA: TGTGCCAGCAGCCATGGGGGTGAGCAGTTCTTC
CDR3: CASSHGGEQFF

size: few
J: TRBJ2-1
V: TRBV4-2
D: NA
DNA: TGTGCCAGCAGGCCTAGTGAGTCCTACAATGAGCAGTTCTTC
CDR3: CASRPSESYNEQFF

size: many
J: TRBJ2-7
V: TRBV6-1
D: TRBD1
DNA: TGTGCCAGCAGTGAGAGGACAGGCCGTGAGCAGTACTTC
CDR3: CASSERTGREQYF

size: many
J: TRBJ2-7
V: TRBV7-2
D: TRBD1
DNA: TGTGCCAGCAGCTTAGGGTGGCAGGGGGCCTACGAGCAGTACTTC
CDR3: CASSLGWQGAYEQYF

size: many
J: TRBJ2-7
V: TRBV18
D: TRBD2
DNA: TGTGCCAGCTCACCGGCGACTAGCGGGAGGGGCTACGAGCAGTACTTC
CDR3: CASSPATSGRGYEQYF

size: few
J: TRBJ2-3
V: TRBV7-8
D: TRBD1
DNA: TGTGCCAGCAGCCCACGGACAGGGGGGGGCCCTAGCACAGATACGCAGTATTTT
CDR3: CASSPRTGGGPSTDTQYF

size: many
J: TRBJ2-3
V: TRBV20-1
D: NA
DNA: TGCAGTGCTACCCCACAGGTGAGGGGATCCACAGATACGCAGTATTTT
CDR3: CSATPQVRGSTDTQYF

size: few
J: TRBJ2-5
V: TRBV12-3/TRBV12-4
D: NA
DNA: TGTGCCAGCAGTCCCCGAGGGGTGGGCGCAAAACAAGAGACCCAGTACTTC
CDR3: CASSPRGVGAKQETQYF

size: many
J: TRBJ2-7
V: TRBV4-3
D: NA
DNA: TGCGCCAGCAGCCAAGATAGACAGACTTCCTACGAGCAGTACTTC
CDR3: CASSQDRQTSYEQYF

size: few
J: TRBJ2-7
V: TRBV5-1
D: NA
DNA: TGCGCCAGCAGCGCAAGCCGGGCCGGCAACTACGAGCAGTACTTC
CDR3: CASSASRAGNYEQYF

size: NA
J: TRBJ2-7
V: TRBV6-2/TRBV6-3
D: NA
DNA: TGTGCCAGCATGGGTTTTTCCTACGAGCAGTACTTC
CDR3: CASMGFSYEQYF

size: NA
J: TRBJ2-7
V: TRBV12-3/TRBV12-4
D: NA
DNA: TGTGCCAGCACCAGGGTTTCGGGCGAGCAGTACTTC
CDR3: CASTRVSGEQYF

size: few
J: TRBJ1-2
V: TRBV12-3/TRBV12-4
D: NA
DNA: TGTGCCAGCAGTTTCAGGGTTAATGGCTACACCTTC
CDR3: CASSFRVNGYTF

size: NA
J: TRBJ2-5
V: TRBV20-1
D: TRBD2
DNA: TGCAGTGCTAGTCCCCTAGCGGGGACTCAAGAGACCCAGTACTTC
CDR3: CSASPLAGTQETQYF

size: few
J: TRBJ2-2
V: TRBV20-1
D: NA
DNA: TGCAGTGCTAGAGACCCAACTACAGTAACCGGGGAGCTGTTTTTT
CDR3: CSARDPTTVTGELFF

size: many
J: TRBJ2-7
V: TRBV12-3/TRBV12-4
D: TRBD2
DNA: TGTGCCAGCAGTTTCTCCAGCGGGGGGGCAGTTTACGAGCAGTACTTC
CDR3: CASSFSSGGAVYEQYF

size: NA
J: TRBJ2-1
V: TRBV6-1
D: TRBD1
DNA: TGTGCCACCTGGGACAGGGTTTCATACAATGAGCAGTTCTTC
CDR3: CATWDRVSYNEQFF

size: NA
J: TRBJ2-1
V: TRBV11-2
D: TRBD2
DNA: TGTGCCAGCAGCTTTAAAGGGACTAGTATTTTAGATGAGCAGTTCTTC
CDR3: CASSFKGTSILDEQFF

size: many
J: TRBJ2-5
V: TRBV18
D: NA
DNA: TGTGCCAGCAGCCCCCGGGAGACCCAGTACTTC
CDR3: CASSPRETQYF

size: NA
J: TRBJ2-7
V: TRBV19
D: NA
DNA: TGTGCCAGTAGTACGGTGGGCCCCAACGAGCAGTACTTC
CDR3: CASSTVGPNEQYF

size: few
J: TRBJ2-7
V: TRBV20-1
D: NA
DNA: TGCAGTGCTAGACCTCCATTCTCCTACGAGCAGTACTTC
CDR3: CSARPPFSYEQYF

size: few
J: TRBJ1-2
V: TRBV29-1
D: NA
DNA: TGCAGCGTACCACAGGCTAGCGGCTACACCTTC
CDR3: CSVPQASGYTF

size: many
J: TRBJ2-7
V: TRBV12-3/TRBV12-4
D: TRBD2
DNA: TGTGCCAGCAGTTTGACGGGACTAGCGAGGGGCTCCTACGAGCAGTACTTC
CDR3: CASSLTGLARGSYEQYF

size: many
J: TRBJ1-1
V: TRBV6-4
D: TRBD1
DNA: TGTGCCAGCAGTCCCGACAGGGGGCTTCGGGCTTTCTTT
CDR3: CASSPDRGLRAFF

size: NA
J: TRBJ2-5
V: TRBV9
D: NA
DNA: TGTGCCAGCAGCGTAGATGGCGGGTACCAAGAGACCCAGTACTTC
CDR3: CASSVDGGYQETQYF

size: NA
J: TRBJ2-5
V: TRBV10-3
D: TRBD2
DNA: TGTGCCAGCAGTCGATCGACTAGCGGGGGGGCCTTTTCGGCCCAGTACTTC
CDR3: CASSRSTSGGAFSAQYF

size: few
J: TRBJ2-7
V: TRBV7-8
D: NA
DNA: TGTGCCAGCAGCTTAGCGGTGGCAGGGGTAGCCGAGCAGTACTTC
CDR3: CASSLAVAGVAEQYF

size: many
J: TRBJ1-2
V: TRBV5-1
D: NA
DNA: TGCGCCAGCAGCTTGGCACAGGCATATGGCTACACCTTC
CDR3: CASSLAQAYGYTF

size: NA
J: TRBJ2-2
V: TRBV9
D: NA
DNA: TGTGCCAGCAGCGTAGGGTCAGGTTTCACCGGGGAGCTGTTTTTT
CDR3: CASSVGSGFTGELFF

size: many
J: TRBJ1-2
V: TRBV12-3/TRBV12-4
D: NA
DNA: TGTGCCAGCAACCGAAGTCCAGGGCGCCAAGCCCTTGTAGGCTACACCTTC
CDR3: CASNRSPGRQALVGYTF

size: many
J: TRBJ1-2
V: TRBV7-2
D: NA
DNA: TGTGCCAGCAGCCAAGGACACAGGAACTATGGCTACACCTTC
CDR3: CASSQGHRNYGYTF

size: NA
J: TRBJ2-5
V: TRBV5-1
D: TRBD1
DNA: TGCGCCAGCATCGACAGGGGGCACCAAGAGACCCAGTACTTC
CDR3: CASIDRGHQETQYF

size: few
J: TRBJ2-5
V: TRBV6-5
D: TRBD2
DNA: TGTGCCAGCAGTTACGCGGGAGAAGAGACCCAGTACTTC
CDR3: CASSYAGEETQYF

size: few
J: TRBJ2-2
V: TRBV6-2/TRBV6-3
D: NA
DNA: TGTGCCAGCAGTTACGACAGCCCTCCCGGGGAGCTGTTTTTT
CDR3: CASSYDSPPGELFF